This is a list of T cell receptor beta chains from one sample in a study of shared clonotypes between healthy human individuals. The assay was immunoSEQ multiplex PCR, and TCRdb's table has in-frame clones only and misses some. The sample has around 1,100,000 clones, roughly 80% seen once. Sequences were obtained from memory CD4+ T cells from PBMCs. The receptors here all came from a man aged 18 to 35 in good health. Some clones in this sample may be carry-over from other donors' samples. The CDR3 runs from the conserved cysteine through the conserved F or W. The D gene is left open where the match is weak. Size tells how often a clone was seen (once, few, many) or the class of an expanded clone, and some rows leave it out.

cdr3_nt: TGTGCCAGCAGGAACGCTAATGAAAAACTGTTTTTT; cdr3_aa: CASRNANEKLFF; clone_size: few; v_call: TRBV28; d_call: NA; j_call: TRBJ1-4
cdr3_nt: TGTGCCACCAGCAGAGATCTAGGACCCGGAGAGACCCAGTACTTC; cdr3_aa: CATSRDLGPGETQYF; clone_size: NA; v_call: TRBV15; d_call: NA; j_call: TRBJ2-5
cdr3_nt: TGTGCCAGCAGCCCACCACCGGGACTGAACTTC; cdr3_aa: CASSPPPGLNF; clone_size: NA; v_call: TRBV7-9; d_call: NA; j_call: TRBJ2-7
cdr3_nt: TGTGCCAGCAGCCCAACCCAGGACAGGCGGGATGAGCAGTTCTTC; cdr3_aa: CASSPTQDRRDEQFF; clone_size: NA; v_call: TRBV7-2; d_call: TRBD1; j_call: TRBJ2-1
cdr3_nt: TGTGCCAGCAGCCGCGATGGGGAAGAGACCCAGTACTTC; cdr3_aa: CASSRDGEETQYF; clone_size: NA; v_call: TRBV9; d_call: NA; j_call: TRBJ2-5
cdr3_nt: TGTGCCAGCAGCCAAGAAGGACCTCACCAGTTCTTC; cdr3_aa: CASSQEGPHQFF; clone_size: NA; v_call: TRBV14; d_call: NA; j_call: TRBJ2-1
cdr3_nt: TGTGCCAGCAGCCTGGGGACAGACCCTAACTATGGCTACACCTTC; cdr3_aa: CASSLGTDPNYGYTF; clone_size: NA; v_call: TRBV7-2; d_call: TRBD1; j_call: TRBJ1-2
cdr3_nt: TGTGCCAGCAGCCAAGGGATGGTCTACGAGCAGTACTTC; cdr3_aa: CASSQGMVYEQYF; clone_size: NA; v_call: TRBV14; d_call: NA; j_call: TRBJ2-7
cdr3_nt: TGTGCCAGCAAATCGCCCGCAGAGAACAATGAGCAGTTCTTC; cdr3_aa: CASKSPAENNEQFF; clone_size: once; v_call: TRBV6-1; d_call: NA; j_call: TRBJ2-1
cdr3_nt: TGTGCCAGCAGTTTACCGGGCCGGGGGCGTGATACGCAGTATTTT; cdr3_aa: CASSLPGRGRDTQYF; clone_size: NA; v_call: TRBV28; d_call: NA; j_call: TRBJ2-3
cdr3_nt: TGTGCCAGCAGTTTAGCCTACAGGTACGAGCAGTACTTC; cdr3_aa: CASSLAYRYEQYF; clone_size: NA; v_call: TRBV28; d_call: NA; j_call: TRBJ2-7
cdr3_nt: TGCGCCAGCAGCTTGCAGAACTCCGACACTGAAGCTTTCTTT; cdr3_aa: CASSLQNSDTEAFF; clone_size: NA; v_call: TRBV5-1; d_call: NA; j_call: TRBJ1-1
cdr3_nt: TGTGCCAGCAGTGAAGTTGCGGGAGCCTCCACCGGGGAGCTGTTTTTT; cdr3_aa: CASSEVAGASTGELFF; clone_size: few; v_call: TRBV6-1; d_call: TRBD2; j_call: TRBJ2-2
cdr3_nt: TGCGCCAGCAGCTTGGGCATGGGACAGACCTACGAGCAGTACTTC; cdr3_aa: CASSLGMGQTYEQYF; clone_size: NA; v_call: TRBV5-1; d_call: TRBD1; j_call: TRBJ2-7
cdr3_nt: TGTGCCAGCAGCCAACTTCTAGCGGGAGGCGGCGAGCAGTACTTC; cdr3_aa: CASSQLLAGGGEQYF; clone_size: NA; v_call: TRBV4-2; d_call: TRBD2; j_call: TRBJ2-7
cdr3_nt: TGCGCCAGCAGCTCCTTCCCCGGACAGGGGCCATTAAACACCATATATTTT; cdr3_aa: CASSSFPGQGPLNTIYF; clone_size: once; v_call: TRBV5-1; d_call: TRBD1; j_call: TRBJ1-3
cdr3_nt: TGCGCCAGCAGCTTGTCGACAGGGTTTGGAAACACCATATATTTT; cdr3_aa: CASSLSTGFGNTIYF; clone_size: NA; v_call: TRBV5-1; d_call: TRBD1; j_call: TRBJ1-3
cdr3_nt: TGTGCCAGCAGCTCCCCCAACAATGAGCAGTTCTTC; cdr3_aa: CASSSPNNEQFF; clone_size: NA; v_call: TRBV7-9; d_call: NA; j_call: TRBJ2-1
cdr3_nt: TGCGCCAGCAGAACCGACCCGAACACCGGGGAGCTGTTTTTT; cdr3_aa: CASRTDPNTGELFF; clone_size: NA; v_call: TRBV5-1; d_call: NA; j_call: TRBJ2-2
cdr3_nt: TGTGCCAGCAGTCCAGGGGGGGCTGAAAAACTGTTTTTT; cdr3_aa: CASSPGGAEKLFF; clone_size: NA; v_call: TRBV6-6; d_call: TRBD1; j_call: TRBJ1-4